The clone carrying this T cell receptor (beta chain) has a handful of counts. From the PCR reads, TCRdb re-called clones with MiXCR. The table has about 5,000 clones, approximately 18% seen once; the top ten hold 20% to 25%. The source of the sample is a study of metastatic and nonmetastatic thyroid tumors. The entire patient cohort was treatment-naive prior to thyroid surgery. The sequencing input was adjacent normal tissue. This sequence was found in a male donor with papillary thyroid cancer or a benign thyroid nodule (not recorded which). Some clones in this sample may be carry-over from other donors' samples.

CDR3 sequence reads: CASSEARGGNQPQHF. The CDR3 DNA sequence: TGTGCCAGCAGTGAAGCACGCGGGGGTAATCAGCCCCAGCATTTT. The chain joins TRBV2 to TRBJ1-5, with a possible D match to TRBD1 (5 bases). The germline V gene encodes CDR1 SNHLY and CDR2 FYNNEI. V lost 0 bases and J 4 bases, leaving 10 bases between the germline ends. The CDR3 runs 15 residues.